Listed here are 14 T cell receptor beta chains from one sample, sequenced in a study of CD8 T cells in Susac syndrome. RNA was extracted with the RNeasy kit, and a quantity of roughly 0.45 to 1 ug was reverse transcribed using random hexamers. TCRdb reprocessed the immunoSEQ multiplex PCR reads with MiXCR, giving one entry per CDR3 protein. The repertoire holds 160,000 or so distinct CDR3 sequences, with about 94% as singletons. Input material: CD8+ T cells from PBMCs. The source of these receptors is a human donor with multiple sclerosis.

The chain combines TRBV4-3 with TRBJ2-7; the match to TRBD2 covers 7 bases. The CDR3 has 15 amino acids. Germline V gene data show CDR1 as LGHNA and CDR2 as YSLEER. V lost 3 bases, J lost 2 bases, and 7 bases stayed unmatched. CDR3 coding DNA: TGCGCCAGCAGCCAGGCTGGGGGGGGAACCTACGAGCAGTACTTC. As protein: CASSQAGGGTYEQYF.

V is TRBV5-6 and J is TRBJ2-5; 9 positions match TRBD1. The J segment lost 1 base and the V segment lost 2 bases, leaving 3 bases of the junction unmatched. The germline gives CDR1 SGHDT, CDR2 YYEEEE. The CDR3 contains 15 residues. CDR3 in amino acids: CASSFGTGPQETQYF. In nucleotides, the CDR3 is TGTGCCAGCAGCTTTGGGACAGGGCCCCAAGAGACCCAGTACTTC. Complete variable domain (other parts from reference TRBV5-6 and TRBJ2-5): DAGVTQSPTHLIKTRGQQVTLRCSPKSGHDTVSWYQQALGQGPQFIFQYYEEEERQRGNFPDRFSGHQFPNYSSELNVNALLLGDSALYLCASSFGTGPQETQYFGPGTRLLVL.

Remarks on this clonotype: The DNA is omitted, as the CDR3 cannot be located on it reliably, and the CDR3 follows TCRdb's listing. The genes are TRBV9 and TRBJ2-3; the D call TRBD1 from the table was never checked on the DNA. CDR1 SGDLS and CDR2 YYNGEE come from the germline V gene. The CDR3 numbers 13 amino acids, ends counted. The CDR3 is CASSVGEGTEEYF.

The rearrangement joins TRBV9 to TRBJ2-5; D gene ambiguous. V was cut by 7 bases and J by 3 bases, with 10 bases left in between. Per germline, CDR1 SGDLS and CDR2 YYNGEE. This CDR3 region has 12 residues. CDR3 DNA: TGTGCCAGCGGTAAGGCGGAAGAGACCCAGTACTTC. Encoded protein: CASGKAEETQYF.

The V call is TRBV7-9, the J call TRBJ1-1, with D maybe TRBD1 (5 bases). CDR1 is SEHNR, CDR2 FQNEAQ, per germline (reference sequence). V was shortened by 5 bases and J by 0 bases, with 16 bases between the two germline ends. This CDR3 has 16 amino acids. CDR3 in DNA: TGTGCCAGCAGCCCCTATATTGGACACCTGAACACTGAAGCTTTCTTT. Protein sequence: CASSPYIGHLNTEAFF.

The CDR3 DNA follows: TGCAGCGGGGGACTTTACCGCCAAGAGACCCAGTACTTC. Protein sequence: CSGGLYRQETQYF. The J gene is TRBJ2-5, the V gene TRBV29-1; maybe TRBD2 (6 bases). The CDR3 sequence is 13 residues long. Trimming left V 7 bases short and J 1 base short, with 13 bases between. The germline CDR1 and CDR2 sequences are SQVTM and ANQGSEA.

DNA of the CDR3: TGCAGCGTCGCCGGGACACTTTTAGCCAAAAACATTCAGTACTTC. Protein sequence: CSVAGTLLAKNIQYF. J is TRBJ2-4 and V is TRBV29-1, with D perhaps matching TRBD1 (6 bases). V lost 6 bases and J 0 bases, leaving 15 bases between the germline ends. CDR1 SQVTM and CDR2 ANQGSEA come from the germline V gene. This CDR3 is 15 amino acids long.

The chain carries TRBV25-1 and TRBJ1-6, with D unclear. The CDR3 spans 19 residues. The V end was cut by 2 bases, the J end by 0 bases, with 17 bases between. Germline values: CDR1 MGHDK, CDR2 SYGVNS. CDR3 residues: CASSEADGLNSSYNSPLHF. CDR3 coding DNA: TGTGCCAGCAGTGAAGCGGACGGACTCAATAGCTCCTATAATTCACCCCTCCACTTT.

This rearrangement joins TRBV19 to TRBJ2-1; 9 nucleotides align to TRBD1. V was clipped by 3 bases and J by 4 bases; unmatched bases: 1. CDR1 is LNHDA, CDR2 SQIVND, per germline (reference sequence). The CDR3 has 14 amino acids. CDR3 in amino acids: CASSIDRGYNEQFF. DNA for the CDR3: TGTGCCAGTAGTATCGACAGGGGGTACAATGAGCAGTTCTTC.

This clonotype showed up just once. DNA of the CDR3: TGTGCCAGCAGCTTAGGCCGGACAGGGAACAATGAGCAGTTCTTC. The encoded protein is CASSLGRTGNNEQFF. The chain joins TRBV7-9 to TRBJ2-1; TRBD1 aligns across 8 bases. This CDR3 contains 15 residues. CDR1 and CDR2 (germline): SEHNR, FQNEAQ (reference sequence). V trimming: 1 base; J trimming: 5 bases; junction bases outside the gene matches: 4. The whole variable domain, remainder taken from reference TRBV7-9 and TRBJ2-1, is DTGVSQNPRHKITKRGQNVTFRCDPISEHNRLYWYRQTLGQGPEFLTYFQNEAQLEKSRLLSDRFSAERPKGSFSTLEIQRTEQGDSAMYLCASSLGRTGNNEQFFGPGTRLTVL.

The CDR3 here is CASKGADTQYF. DNA of the CDR3: TGTGCCAGCAAGGGAGCAGATACGCAGTATTTT. This chain joins TRBV27 and TRBJ2-3, with TRBD2 as a possible D gene (5 bases). CDR1 is MNHEY and CDR2 is SMNVEV in the germline V gene (reference sequence). This CDR3 region has 11 residues. Between the trimmed V and J ends, which lost 7 bases and 4 bases, there was a span of 6 bases.

DNA for the CDR3: TGTGCCAGCAGTGAACCCCGGATTCGCACTGAAGCTTTCTTT. This translates into CASSEPRIRTEAFF. This chain joins TRBV2 and TRBJ1-1; D is unresolved. Germline-derived CDR1 and CDR2 are SNHLY and FYNNEI. V was trimmed by 2 bases and J by 4 bases, leaving 11 bases between them. The CDR3 length is 14 residues. Filled out from reference TRBV2 and TRBJ1-1, the complete variable domain reads EPEVTQTPSHQVTQMGQEVILRCVPISNHLYFYWYRQILGQKVEFLVSFYNNEISEKSEIFDDQFSVERPDGSNFTLKIRSTKLEDSAMYFCASSEPRIRTEAFFGQGTRLTVV.

The rearrangement links TRBV20-1 to TRBJ2-3; D may match TRBD1 or TRBD2 (5 bases each). There are 18 residues in the CDR3. Germline assignment: CDR1 DFQATT and CDR2 SNEGSKA (reference sequence). Trimming stripped 3 bases from V and 5 bases from J, with 27 bases between. CDR3 residues: CSARTHAALGEPGDTQYF. CDR3 bases: TGCAGTGCTAGGACCCATGCAGCTCTAGGGGAGCCCGGAGATACGCAGTATTTT.

Here the CDR3 reads CASSPRTGTSLNSPLHF. CDR3 nucleotides: TGTGCCAGCAGCCCGCGGACAGGGACTTCATTGAATTCACCCCTCCACTTT. The chain recombines TRBV13 with TRBJ1-6, with 8 positions matching TRBD1. V gave up 5 bases and J gave up 7 bases; unmatched junction bases: 13. This CDR3 contains 17 residues. Germline assignment: CDR1 PRHDT and CDR2 FYEKMQ (reference sequence).